The 23 T cell receptor beta chains below were found in one sample sequenced in a study of blood T cell repertoires in COVID-19. The method was immunoSEQ multiplex PCR; TCRdb's version includes in-frame clones alone and lacks a portion of them. The table includes about 200,000 clones, roughly 77% detected once. Sequencing was carried out using peripheral blood. The receptors were sampled from a woman aged 35 to 49 with COVID-19, enrolled during active disease.

V and J are TRBV29-1 and TRBJ2-1, with a tentative D call TRBD1 (5 bases). The CDR3 extends over 12 amino acids. Germline CDR1 SQVTM, CDR2 ANQGSEA. Trimming removed 6 bases at V and 2 bases at J, with 8 bases between. For the CDR3, the DNA is TGCAGCGTGGGGCAACCCTACAATGAGCAGTTCTTC. It specifies CSVGQPYNEQFF.

The rearrangement joins TRBV7-2 to TRBJ1-6; D perhaps matches TRBD1 (5 bases). Germline V gene data show CDR1 as SGHTA and CDR2 as FQGNSA. This CDR3 comprises 13 residues. With 5 bases removed from V and 14 bases from J, the gap between germline ends came to 16 bases. The CDR3: CASSPQRDRALHF. CDR3 nucleotides: TGTGCCAGCAGCCCCCAGCGGGACCGTGCCCTCCACTTT.

The chain is built from TRBV5-1 and TRBJ2-3; D may be TRBD2 (6 bases). The CDR3 contains 14 residues. V lost 5 bases and J 0 bases, leaving 10 bases between the germline ends. Germline CDR1 and CDR2: SGHRS and YFSETQ. The CDR3 reads CASRSGRSTDTQYF. In DNA, the CDR3 is TGCGCCAGCAGATCTGGGAGGAGCACAGATACGCAGTATTTT.

At least ten counts were recorded for this clone. The genes are TRBV7-9 and TRBJ1-1; 7 bases agree with TRBD1. Germline lookup yields CDR1 SEHNR and CDR2 FQNEAQ (reference sequence). V shed 4 bases and J 1 base; nucleotides not matched to a gene: 3. The CDR3 totals 14 residues. CDR3 in DNA: TGTGCCAGCAGCTCCGGGACAGCGAACACTGAAGCTTTCTTT. Encoded protein: CASSSGTANTEAFF.

The chain recombines TRBV7-6 with TRBJ2-7; 7 bases fit TRBD2. With 0 bases clipped from V and 1 base from J, the junction kept 15 bases outside the gene matches. The germline gives CDR1 SGHVS, CDR2 FNYEAQ. This CDR3 has 19 residues. The CDR3 DNA is TGTGCCAGCAGCTTAGCGATGGGAGGGGCGCCCACACGATCCTACGAGCAGTACTTC. This codes for CASSLAMGGAPTRSYEQYF.

The V gene is TRBV27, the J gene TRBJ2-5; 8 bases agree with TRBD2. Trimming at V came to 0 bases and at J to 3 bases, leaving 0 bases not matched to a gene. Germline V gives CDR1 MNHEY, CDR2 SMNVEV (reference sequence). This CDR3 is 14 amino acids long. The CDR3 loop reads CASSLSSGEETQYF. The CDR3 DNA sequence: TGTGCCAGCAGTTTATCTAGCGGGGAAGAGACCCAGTACTTC.

This chain links TRBV7-2 with TRBJ2-1; 8 bases are shared with TRBD2. The length of the CDR3 is 14 residues. V shed 6 bases and J 5 bases; nucleotides not matched to a gene: 6. Germline CDR1 reads SGHTA; CDR2 reads FQGNSA. CDR3 region: CASSRSGMHNEQFF. DNA of the CDR3: TGTGCCAGCAGTCGTAGCGGGATGCACAATGAGCAGTTCTTC. Full variable domain (rest looked up from reference TRBV7-2 and TRBJ2-1): GAGVSQSPSNKVTEKGKDVELRCDPISGHTALYWYRQSLGQGLEFLIYFQGNSAPDKSGLPSDRFSAERTGGSVSTLTIQRTQQEDSAVYLCASSRSGMHNEQFFGPGTRLTVL.

The chain carries TRBV7-2 and TRBJ1-1, with TRBD1 as a possible D gene (6 bases). Germline V CDR1 and CDR2: SGHTA, FQGNSA. The CDR3 sequence is 13 residues long. The germline V and J ends were trimmed by 9 bases and 0 bases, with 11 bases remaining between them. In DNA, the CDR3 is TGTGCCAGTTCTCAGGGGATGAACACTGAAGCTTTCTTT. It translates to CASSQGMNTEAFF.

The chain couples TRBV24-1 to TRBJ2-2; tentatively, D is TRBD1 (6 bases). V was trimmed by 9 bases and J by 1 base, leaving 11 bases between them. This CDR3 spans 14 amino acids. Germline CDR1 KGHDR, CDR2 SFDVKD. The CDR3 DNA reads as TGTGCCACCCAGGGGCGAGGGAACACCGGGGAGCTGTTTTTT. It codes for CATQGRGNTGELFF.

This clone was observed once. The chain couples TRBV27 to TRBJ2-2, with D possibly being TRBD1 (5 bases). Trimming cost V 7 bases and J 7 bases, with 13 bases left between them. The germline V gene has CDR1 MNHEY and CDR2 SMNVEV (reference sequence). This CDR3 region has 13 residues. Here the CDR3 DNA reads TGTGCCAGCATGGAAGGGGTTATCGGGGAGCTGTTTTTT. Its protein is CASMEGVIGELFF.

The chain is built from TRBV14 and TRBJ1-1, with 7 nucleotides matching TRBD1. This CDR3 is built from 16 residues. Germline V gene sequence: CDR1 SGHDN, CDR2 FVKESK. V was clipped by 1 base and J by 8 bases; unmatched bases: 13. For the CDR3, the DNA is TGTGCCAGCAGCCAAGGGACCGTCAGCCTACAGGGGGAAGCTTTCTTT. As protein: CASSQGTVSLQGEAFF.

The chain combines TRBV7-9 with TRBJ2-3, with 12 nucleotides matching TRBD2. The CDR3 has 16 residues. With V trimmed by 5 bases and J by 2 bases, 5 bases remained unmatched. CDR1 is SEHNR, CDR2 FQNEAQ, per germline (reference sequence). CDR3 amino acids: CASSGLAGTITDTQYF. As DNA, the CDR3 is TGTGCCAGCAGCGGACTAGCGGGGACTATCACAGATACGCAGTATTTT. Variable domain in full (rest from reference TRBV7-9 and TRBJ2-3): DTGVSQNPRHKITKRGQNVTFRCDPISEHNRLYWYRQTLGQGPEFLTYFQNEAQLEKSRLLSDRFSAERPKGSFSTLEIQRTEQGDSAMYLCASSGLAGTITDTQYFGPGTRLTVL.

This clone appeared a single time. The J gene is TRBJ2-7, the V gene TRBV10-1; 9 nucleotides line up with TRBD2. Losses at the gene ends were 6 bases for V and 5 bases for J; bases not matched to a gene: 8. The CDR3 is made up of 14 amino acids. Germline CDR1 is WNHNN and CDR2 is SYGVQD (reference sequence). The DNA for the CDR3 is TGCGCCAGCAGCCGTGGACTAGCGTTCGACGAGCAGTACTTC. Its protein is CASSRGLAFDEQYF.

This clone was seen a handful of times. The chain carries TRBV7-9 and TRBJ2-3, with D uncertain. Germline CDR1 SEHNR, CDR2 FQNEAQ (reference sequence). CDR3 length: 13 amino acids. Trimming left V 3 bases short and J 6 bases short, with 10 bases between. The CDR3 spells CASSFMWADTQYF. The CDR3 DNA follows: TGTGCCAGCAGCTTTATGTGGGCCGATACGCAGTATTTT. The full variable domain, rest sourced from reference TRBV7-9 and TRBJ2-3, is DTGVSQNPRHKITKRGQNVTFRCDPISEHNRLYWYRQTLGQGPEFLTYFQNEAQLEKSRLLSDRFSAERPKGSFSTLEIQRTEQGDSAMYLCASSFMWADTQYFGPGTRLTVL.

This clone has at least ten counts. The chain joins TRBV19 to TRBJ2-5; D call uncertain. The V and J ends lost 3 bases and 2 bases respectively, with 7 bases between them. Germline V lookup: CDR1 LNHDA, CDR2 SQIVND (reference sequence). The CDR3 loop spans 13 amino acids. DNA for the CDR3: TGTGCCAGTAGTATCGGTGGTCAAGAGACCCAGTACTTC. This gives the protein CASSIGGQETQYF.

A single count supports this clone. The chain combines TRBV9 with TRBJ1-1; weak D call: TRBD1 (6 bases). Per the germline V gene, CDR1 is SGDLS and CDR2 is YYNGEE. With 3 bases removed from V and 3 bases from J, the gap between germline ends came to 18 bases. CDR3 length: 16 amino acids. This chain's CDR3 is CASSAHRERDDTEAFF. The CDR3 DNA reads TGTGCCAGCAGCGCCCACAGGGAAAGGGATGACACTGAAGCTTTCTTT.

This clone was found a few times. The chain carries TRBV30 and TRBJ1-6; 9 nucleotides agree with TRBD1. CDR3 length: 14 residues. Germline-derived CDR1 and CDR2 are GTSNPN and SVGIG (reference sequence). Trimming removed 4 bases from V and 10 bases from J; junction bases left unmatched: 8. CDR3 coding DNA: TGTGCCTGGATGGGTACAGGGGGCTTATCACCCCTCCACTTT. Translating gives CAWMGTGGLSPLHF.

This clone was observed a single time. The chain uses TRBV9 and TRBJ1-4; D not resolved. V lost 2 bases and J lost 4, with 12 bases in between. CDR1 and CDR2 from the germline V gene are SGDLS and YYNGEE. The CDR3 has 15 residues. CDR3 loop: CASSVLGSRNEKLFF. CDR3 sequence (DNA): TGTGCCAGCAGCGTTTTAGGGAGCCGTAATGAAAAACTGTTTTTT.

This clone was recorded once. The CDR3 coding sequence is TGTGCCAGCAGCCAGCCCGGGTCCTATAATTCACCCCTCCACTTT. Protein: CASSQPGSYNSPLHF. This sequence joins TRBV11-2 and TRBJ1-6, with D hard to call. Germline loops: CDR1 SGHAT, CDR2 FQNNGV. CDR3 size: 15 residues. V gave up 5 bases and J gave up 1 base, with 9 bases separating them.

The V gene is TRBV20-1, the J gene TRBJ2-1, with D possibly matching TRBD2 (6 bases). The CDR3 covers 11 residues. V was cut by 5 bases and J by 5 bases, with 7 bases left in between. Per the germline V gene, CDR1 is DFQATT and CDR2 is SNEGSKA (reference sequence). The CDR3 DNA reads as TGCAGTGCTGGGGGGAACAATGAGCAGTTCTTC. Its protein is CSAGGNNEQFF.

The J gene is TRBJ1-3, the V gene TRBV27; 9 nucleotides line up with TRBD1. With V trimmed by 5 bases and J by 6 bases, 2 bases remained unmatched. The CDR3 covers 13 residues. The germline V gene has CDR1 MNHEY and CDR2 SMNVEV (reference sequence). DNA for the CDR3: TGTGCCAGCAGTACAGGGGGCGAAAACACCATATATTTT. Residues: CASSTGGENTIYF.

The chain combines TRBV7-9 with TRBJ2-7; D might be TRBD1 (6 bases). The CDR3 sequence is 18 residues long. Trimming stripped 1 base from V and 3 bases from J, with 22 bases between. Per the germline V gene, CDR1 is SEHNR and CDR2 is FQNEAQ (reference sequence). The CDR3 reads CASSLGGGLASRGYEQYF. The CDR3 DNA reads TGTGCCAGCAGCTTAGGAGGGGGTCTAGCCTCACGAGGCTACGAGCAGTACTTC.

This rearrangement joins TRBV2 to TRBJ2-5, with D tentatively TRBD2 (5 bases). This CDR3 is 14 amino acids long. The ends were cut back, 4 bases at V and 4 bases at J, with 13 bases in the middle. Germline CDR1 reads SNHLY; CDR2 reads FYNNEI. The CDR3 sequence is CASSGAEARETQYF. In DNA, the CDR3 is TGTGCCAGCAGTGGGGCGGAGGCTCGAGAGACCCAGTACTTC.